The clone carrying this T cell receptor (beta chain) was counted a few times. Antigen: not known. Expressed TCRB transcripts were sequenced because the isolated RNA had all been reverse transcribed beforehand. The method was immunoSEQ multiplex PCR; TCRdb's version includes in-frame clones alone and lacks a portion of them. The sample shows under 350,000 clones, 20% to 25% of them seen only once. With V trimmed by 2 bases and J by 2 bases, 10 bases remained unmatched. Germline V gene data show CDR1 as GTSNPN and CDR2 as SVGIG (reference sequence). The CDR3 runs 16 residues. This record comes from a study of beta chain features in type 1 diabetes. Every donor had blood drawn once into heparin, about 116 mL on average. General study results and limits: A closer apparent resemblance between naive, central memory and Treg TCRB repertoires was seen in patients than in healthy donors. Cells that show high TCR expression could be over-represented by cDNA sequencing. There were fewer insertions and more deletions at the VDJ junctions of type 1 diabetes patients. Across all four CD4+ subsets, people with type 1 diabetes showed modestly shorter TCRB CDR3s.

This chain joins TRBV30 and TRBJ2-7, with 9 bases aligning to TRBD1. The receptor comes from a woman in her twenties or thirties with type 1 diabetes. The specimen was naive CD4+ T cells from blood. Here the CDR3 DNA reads TGTGCCTGGAGTCGAAGGTCCGGGACAGGGCCCTACGAGCAGTACTTC. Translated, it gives CAWSRRSGTGPYEQYF.